These 5 T cell receptor beta chains were all obtained from the same sample, sequenced in a study of blood T cell repertoires in COVID-19. The table came from immunoSEQ multiplex PCR; TCRdb's copy has only in-frame clones and leaves some out. Of 130,000 or so clones in the sample, approximately 90% were seen once. The material sequenced was peripheral blood. The receptors here all came from a human donor in a cohort sampled during active COVID-19.

This clone showed up just once. V and J are TRBV11-2 and TRBJ2-1; 10 nucleotides agree with TRBD2. CDR1 and CDR2 from the germline V gene are SGHAT and FQNNGV. V gave up 4 bases and J gave up 8 bases; unmatched junction bases: 17. The length of the CDR3 is 18 residues. CDR3 sequence: CASSSGTLAGVRGHEQFF. CDR3 nucleotides: TGTGCCAGCAGCTCCGGGACGCTAGCGGGAGTAAGGGGCCATGAGCAGTTCTTC.

This clone was seen a few times. This rearrangement joins TRBV5-4 to TRBJ2-1; 11 bases map to TRBD1. Per germline, CDR1 SGHNT and CDR2 YYREEE (reference sequence). Unmatched junction bases numbered 12, after V lost 4 bases and J lost 6 bases. CDR3 length equals 17 residues. The CDR3 region has the DNA TGTGCCAGCAGCCCCCCGGGACAGGGGGGTTTTGTCAATGAGCAGTTCTTC. As protein: CASSPPGQGGFVNEQFF.

In nucleotides, the CDR3 is TGTGCCAGCAGTCTGGGGCACCAACCGAATCAGCCCCAGCATTTT. It is translated as CASSLGHQPNQPQHF. This chain connects TRBV6-5 to TRBJ1-5, with D possibly TRBD1 on 5 matching bases. V lost 5 bases, J lost 4 bases, and 15 bases lay in between. Germline values: CDR1 MNHEY, CDR2 SVGAGI. The CDR3 is 15 amino acids.

J is TRBJ2-1 and V is TRBV14; 11 bases are shared with TRBD2. The CDR3 runs to 17 residues. Trimming took 4 bases from V and 14 from J; bases not matched to a gene: 19. Germline-derived CDR1 and CDR2 are SGHDN and FVKESK. CDR3 in amino acids: CASSPITRLAGTGAEFF. The CDR3, as DNA: TGTGCCAGCAGCCCTATAACGAGACTAGCGGGAACCGGTGCCGAGTTCTTC.

The chain is built from TRBV7-9 and TRBJ2-6, with TRBD2 as a possible D gene (6 bases). The CDR3 sequence is 13 residues long. Trimming shortened V by 8 bases and J by 1 base, and 6 bases separated the two germline ends. CDR1 is SEHNR and CDR2 is FQNEAQ in the germline V gene (reference sequence). The CDR3 reads CASGGSGANVLTF. CDR3 sequence (DNA): TGTGCCAGCGGGGGGTCTGGGGCCAACGTCCTGACTTTC.